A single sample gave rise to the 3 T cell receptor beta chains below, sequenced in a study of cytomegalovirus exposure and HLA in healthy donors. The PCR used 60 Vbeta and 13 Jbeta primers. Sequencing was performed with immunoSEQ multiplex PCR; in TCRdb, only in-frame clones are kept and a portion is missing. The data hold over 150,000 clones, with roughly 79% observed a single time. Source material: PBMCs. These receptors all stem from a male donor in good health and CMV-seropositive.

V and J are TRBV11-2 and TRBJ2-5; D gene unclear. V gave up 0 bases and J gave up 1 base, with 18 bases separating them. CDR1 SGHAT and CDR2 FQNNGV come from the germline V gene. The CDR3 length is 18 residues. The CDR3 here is CASSLDRIYAASQETQYF. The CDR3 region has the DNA TGTGCCAGCAGCTTAGATCGGATTTACGCGGCATCCCAAGAGACCCAGTACTTC.

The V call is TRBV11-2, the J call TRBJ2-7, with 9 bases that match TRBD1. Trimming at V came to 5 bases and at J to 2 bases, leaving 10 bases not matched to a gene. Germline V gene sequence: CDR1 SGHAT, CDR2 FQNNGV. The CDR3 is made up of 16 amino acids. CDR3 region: CASSLLRTGEAYEQYF. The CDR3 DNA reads TGTGCCAGCAGCCTTCTCAGGACAGGGGAGGCCTACGAGCAGTACTTC.

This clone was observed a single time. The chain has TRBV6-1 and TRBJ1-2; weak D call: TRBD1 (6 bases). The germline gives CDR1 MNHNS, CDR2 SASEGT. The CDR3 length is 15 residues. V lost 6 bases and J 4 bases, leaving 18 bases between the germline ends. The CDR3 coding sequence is TGTGCCAGCAGGCCCTATGAGGGGGTGAGCTATGGCTACACCTTC. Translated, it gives CASRPYEGVSYGYTF.